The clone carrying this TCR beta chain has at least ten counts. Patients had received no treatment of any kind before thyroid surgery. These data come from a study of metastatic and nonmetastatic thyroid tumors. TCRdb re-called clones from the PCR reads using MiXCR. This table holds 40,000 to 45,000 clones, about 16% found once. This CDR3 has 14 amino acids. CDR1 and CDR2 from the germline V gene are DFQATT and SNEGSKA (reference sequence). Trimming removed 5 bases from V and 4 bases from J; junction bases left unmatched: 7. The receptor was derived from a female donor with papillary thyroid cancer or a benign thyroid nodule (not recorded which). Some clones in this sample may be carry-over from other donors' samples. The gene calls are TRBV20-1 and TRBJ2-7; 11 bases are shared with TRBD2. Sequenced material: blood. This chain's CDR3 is CSAPSSGRFYEQYF. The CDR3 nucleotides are TGCAGTGCTCCCTCTAGCGGGAGGTTTTACGAGCAGTACTTC.